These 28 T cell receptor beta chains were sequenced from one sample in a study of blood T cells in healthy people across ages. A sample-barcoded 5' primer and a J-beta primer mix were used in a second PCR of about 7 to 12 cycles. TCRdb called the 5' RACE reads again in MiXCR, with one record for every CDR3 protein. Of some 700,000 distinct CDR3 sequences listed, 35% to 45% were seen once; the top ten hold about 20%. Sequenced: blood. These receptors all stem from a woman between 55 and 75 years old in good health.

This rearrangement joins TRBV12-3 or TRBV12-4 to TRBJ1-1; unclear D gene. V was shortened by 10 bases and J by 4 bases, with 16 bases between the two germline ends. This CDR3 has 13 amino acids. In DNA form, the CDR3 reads TGTGCCACGTTTGGGCTGAGGGTCACTGAAGCTTTCTTT. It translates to CATFGLRVTEAFF.

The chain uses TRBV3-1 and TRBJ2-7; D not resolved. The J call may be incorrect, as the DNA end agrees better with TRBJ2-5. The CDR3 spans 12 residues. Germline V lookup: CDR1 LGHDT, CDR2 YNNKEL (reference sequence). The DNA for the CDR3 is TGTGCCAGCAGCCCCCAGGAAGAGACCCAGTACTTC. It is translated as CASSPQEETQYF.

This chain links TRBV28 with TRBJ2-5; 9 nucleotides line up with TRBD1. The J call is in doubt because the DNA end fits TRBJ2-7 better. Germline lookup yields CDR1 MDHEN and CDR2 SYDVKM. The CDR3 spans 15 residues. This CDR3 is CASRPPGTGFHEQYF. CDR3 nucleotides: TGTGCCAGCAGACCCCCCGGGACAGGGTTCCACGAGCAGTACTTC.

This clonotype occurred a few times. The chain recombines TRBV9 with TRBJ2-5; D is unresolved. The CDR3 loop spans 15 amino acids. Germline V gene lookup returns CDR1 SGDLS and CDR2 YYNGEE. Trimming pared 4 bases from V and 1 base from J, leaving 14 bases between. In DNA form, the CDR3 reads TGTGCCAGCAGCCCGACTGTTGGGCGCCAAGAGACCCAGTACTTC. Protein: CASSPTVGRQETQYF. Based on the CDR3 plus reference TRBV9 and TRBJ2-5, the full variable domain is DSGVTQTPKHLITATGQRVTLRCSPRSGDLSVYWYQQSLDQGLQFLIQYYNGEERAKGNILERFSAQQFPDLHSELNLSSLELGDSALYFCASSPTVGRQETQYFGPGTRLLVL.

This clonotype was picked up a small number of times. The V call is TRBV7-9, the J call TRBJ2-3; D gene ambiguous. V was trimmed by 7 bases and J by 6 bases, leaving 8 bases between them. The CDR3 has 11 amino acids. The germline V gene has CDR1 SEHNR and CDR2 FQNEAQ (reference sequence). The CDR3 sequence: CASTATDTQYF. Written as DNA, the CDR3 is TGTGCCAGCACCGCGACTGATACGCAGTATTTT.

DNA of the CDR3: TGTGCCAGCAGCCCGGGACAAGGGATGTCAGGGGCCGGGGAGCTGTTTTTT. Translation: CASSPGQGMSGAGELFF. This sequence joins TRBV7-3 and TRBJ2-2, with D perhaps matching TRBD1 (6 bases). Trimming cost V 5 bases and J 6 bases, with 22 bases left between them. This CDR3 is built from 17 residues. Germline CDR1 and CDR2: SGHTA and FQGTGA. Combining the CDR3 with reference TRBV7-3 and TRBJ2-2 gives the whole variable domain GAGVSQTPSNKVTEKGKYVELRCDPISGHTALYWYRQSLGQGPEFLIYFQGTGAADDSGLPNDRFFAVRPEGSVSTLKIQRTERGDSAVYLCASSPGQGMSGAGELFFGEGSRLTVL.

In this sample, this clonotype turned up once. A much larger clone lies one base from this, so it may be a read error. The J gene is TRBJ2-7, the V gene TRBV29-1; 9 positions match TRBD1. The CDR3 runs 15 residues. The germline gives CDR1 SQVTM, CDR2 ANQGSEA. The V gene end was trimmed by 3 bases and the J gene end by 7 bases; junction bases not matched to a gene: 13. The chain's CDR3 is CSVDQDRGYYNEQYF. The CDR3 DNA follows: TGCAGCGTTGACCAGGACAGGGGCTACTACAATGAGCAGTACTTC.

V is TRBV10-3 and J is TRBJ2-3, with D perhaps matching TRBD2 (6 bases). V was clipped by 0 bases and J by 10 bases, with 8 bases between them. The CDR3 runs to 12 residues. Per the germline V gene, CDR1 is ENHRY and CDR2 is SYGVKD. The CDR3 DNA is TGTGCCATCAGTGAGTCCCCGGGAGCGCAGTATTTT. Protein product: CAISESPGAQYF.

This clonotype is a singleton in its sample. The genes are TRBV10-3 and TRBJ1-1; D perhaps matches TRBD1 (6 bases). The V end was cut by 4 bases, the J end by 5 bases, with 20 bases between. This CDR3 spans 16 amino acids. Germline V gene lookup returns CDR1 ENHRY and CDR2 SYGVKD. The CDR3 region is CAISATHGGEGTEAFF. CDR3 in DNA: TGTGCCATCAGTGCAACCCACGGGGGCGAGGGAACTGAAGCTTTCTTT.

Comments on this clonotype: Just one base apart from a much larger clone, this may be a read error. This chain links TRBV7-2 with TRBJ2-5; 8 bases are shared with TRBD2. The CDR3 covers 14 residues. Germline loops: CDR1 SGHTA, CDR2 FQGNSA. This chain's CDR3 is CAGSLSGGQETQYF. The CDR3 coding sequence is TGTGCCGGCAGCTTATCGGGGGGGCAGGAGACCCAGTACTTC.

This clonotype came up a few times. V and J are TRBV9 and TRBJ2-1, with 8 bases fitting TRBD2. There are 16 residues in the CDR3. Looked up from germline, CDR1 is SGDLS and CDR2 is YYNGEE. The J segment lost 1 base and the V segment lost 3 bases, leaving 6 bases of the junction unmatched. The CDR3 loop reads CASSGAGVESYNEQFF. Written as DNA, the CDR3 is TGTGCCAGCAGCGGAGCGGGAGTGGAATCCTACAATGAGCAGTTCTTC.

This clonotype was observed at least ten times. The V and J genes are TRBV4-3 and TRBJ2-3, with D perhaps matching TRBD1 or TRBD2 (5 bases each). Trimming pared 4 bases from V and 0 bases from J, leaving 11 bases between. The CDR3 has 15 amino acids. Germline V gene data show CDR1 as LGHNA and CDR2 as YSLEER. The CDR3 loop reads CASSLLEGSTDTQYF. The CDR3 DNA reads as TGCGCCAGCAGCCTACTCGAGGGGAGCACAGATACGCAGTATTTT.

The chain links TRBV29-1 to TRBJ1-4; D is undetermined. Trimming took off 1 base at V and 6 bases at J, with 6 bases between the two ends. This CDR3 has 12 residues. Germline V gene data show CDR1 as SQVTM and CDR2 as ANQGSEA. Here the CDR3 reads CSVEVTDEKLFF. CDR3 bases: TGCAGCGTTGAAGTTACAGATGAAAAACTGTTTTTT. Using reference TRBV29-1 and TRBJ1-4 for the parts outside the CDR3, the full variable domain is SAVISQKPSRDICQRGTSLTIQCQVDSQVTMMFWYRQQPGQSLTLIATANQGSEATYESGFVIDKFPISRPNLTFSTLTVSNMSPEDSSIYLCSVEVTDEKLFFGSGTQLSVL.

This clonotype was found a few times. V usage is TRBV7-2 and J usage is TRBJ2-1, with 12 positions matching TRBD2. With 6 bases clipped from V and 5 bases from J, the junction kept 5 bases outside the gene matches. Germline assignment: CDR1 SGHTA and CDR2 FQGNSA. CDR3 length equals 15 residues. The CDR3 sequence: CASRLAGGPNNEQFF. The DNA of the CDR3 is TGTGCCAGCAGGCTAGCGGGAGGGCCGAACAATGAGCAGTTCTTC.

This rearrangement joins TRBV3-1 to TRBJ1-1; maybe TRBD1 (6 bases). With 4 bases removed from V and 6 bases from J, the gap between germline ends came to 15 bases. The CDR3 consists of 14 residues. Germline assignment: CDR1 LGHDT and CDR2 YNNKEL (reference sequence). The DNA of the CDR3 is TGTGCCAGCAGCCTACAGGGTGGCGCGCCTGAAGCTTTCTTT. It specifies CASSLQGGAPEAFF.

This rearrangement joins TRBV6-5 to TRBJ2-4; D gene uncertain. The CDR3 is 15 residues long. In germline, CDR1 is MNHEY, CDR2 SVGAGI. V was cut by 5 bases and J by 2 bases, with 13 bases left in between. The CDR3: CASSQHSLSKNIQYF. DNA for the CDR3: TGTGCCAGCAGTCAACACTCCCTTTCCAAAAACATTCAGTACTTC.

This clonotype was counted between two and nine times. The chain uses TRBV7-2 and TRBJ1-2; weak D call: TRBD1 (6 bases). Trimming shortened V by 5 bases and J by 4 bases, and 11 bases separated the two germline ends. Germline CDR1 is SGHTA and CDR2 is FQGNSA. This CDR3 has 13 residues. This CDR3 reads CASSPGTFYGYTF. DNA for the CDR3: TGTGCCAGCAGCCCCGGGACATTCTATGGCTACACCTTC.

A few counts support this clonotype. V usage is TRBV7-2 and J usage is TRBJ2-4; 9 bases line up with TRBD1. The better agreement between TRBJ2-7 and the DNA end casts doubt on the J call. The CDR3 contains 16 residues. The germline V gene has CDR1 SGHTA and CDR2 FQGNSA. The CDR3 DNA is TGTGCCAGCAGCTTTGACCGGGACAGGGTCTCCTACGAGCAGTACTTC. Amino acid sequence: CASSFDRDRVSYEQYF.

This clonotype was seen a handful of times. CDR3 DNA sequence: TGCGCCAGCAGTTCAAGACCGGGACAGGGGTTTGGCTACACCTTC. Translating gives CASSSRPGQGFGYTF. The chain recombines TRBV5-1 with TRBJ1-2; 10 bases align to TRBD1. The CDR3 has 15 amino acids. J lost 7 bases, V lost 5 bases, and 11 bases had no gene match. Germline V gene data show CDR1 as SGHRS and CDR2 as YFSETQ.

CDR3: CASRGDQGEGGYTF. CDR3 nucleotides: TGTGCCAGCAGGGGGGATCAGGGAGAGGGAGGCTACACCTTC. This sequence joins TRBV25-1 and TRBJ1-2; maybe TRBD1 (5 bases). Germline V gives CDR1 MGHDK, CDR2 SYGVNS. This CDR3 region has 14 residues. V was pared by 6 bases and J by 8 bases, with 19 bases between.

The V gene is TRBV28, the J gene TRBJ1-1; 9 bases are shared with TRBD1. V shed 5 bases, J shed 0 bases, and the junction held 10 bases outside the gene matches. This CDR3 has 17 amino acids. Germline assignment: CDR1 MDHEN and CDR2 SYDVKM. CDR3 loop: CASSRTGGSGMNTEAFF. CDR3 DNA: TGTGCCAGCAGTCGAACAGGGGGCTCGGGGATGAACACTGAAGCTTTCTTT.

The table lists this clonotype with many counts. In nucleotides, the CDR3 is TGCGCCAGCAGCCAAGATCCCCCCACTAGCGGGAGACTCAGCTCCTACAATGAGCAGTTCTTC. Translating it yields CASSQDPPTSGRLSSYNEQFF. This chain uses TRBV4-3 with TRBJ2-1, with 11 nucleotides matching TRBD2. The CDR3 contains 21 residues. The trim removed 0 bases at V and 0 bases at J, leaving 13 bases unmatched. Germline lookup yields CDR1 LGHNA and CDR2 YSLEER.

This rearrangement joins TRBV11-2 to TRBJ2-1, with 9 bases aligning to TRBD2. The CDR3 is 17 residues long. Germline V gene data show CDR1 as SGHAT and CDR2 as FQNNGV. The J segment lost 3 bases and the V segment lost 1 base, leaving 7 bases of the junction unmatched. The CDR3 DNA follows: TGTGCCAGCAGCTTAGCCGTGACTAGCGGATACTACAATGAGCAGTTCTTC. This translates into CASSLAVTSGYYNEQFF.

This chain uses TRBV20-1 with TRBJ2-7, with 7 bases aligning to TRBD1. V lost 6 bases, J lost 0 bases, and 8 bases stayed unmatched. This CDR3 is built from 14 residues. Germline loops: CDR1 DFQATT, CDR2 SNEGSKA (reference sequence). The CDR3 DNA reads TGCAGTGCCGAGGGACAGTCCAGCTCCTACGAGCAGTACTTC. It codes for CSAEGQSSSYEQYF.

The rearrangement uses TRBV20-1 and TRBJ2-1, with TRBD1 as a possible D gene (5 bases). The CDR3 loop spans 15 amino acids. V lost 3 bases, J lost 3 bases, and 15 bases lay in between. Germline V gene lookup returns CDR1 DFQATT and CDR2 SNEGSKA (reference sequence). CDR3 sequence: CSARGNGHDYNEQFF. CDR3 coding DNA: TGCAGTGCTAGGGGGAACGGACATGACTACAATGAGCAGTTCTTC.

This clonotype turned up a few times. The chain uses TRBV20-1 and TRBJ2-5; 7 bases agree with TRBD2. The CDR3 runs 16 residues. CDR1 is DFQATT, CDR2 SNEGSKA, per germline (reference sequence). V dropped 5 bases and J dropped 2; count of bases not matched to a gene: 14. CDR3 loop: CSASPGLPVPQETQYF. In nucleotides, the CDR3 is TGCAGTGCTTCCCCGGGACTACCAGTACCACAAGAGACCCAGTACTTC.

The DNA of the CDR3 is TGTGCCAGCGGAACCGGGACAGGGGGTCGTGGCTACACCTTC. Translating it yields CASGTGTGGRGYTF. This chain links TRBV2 with TRBJ1-2; 11 bases line up with TRBD1. CDR3 length equals 14 residues. Per germline, CDR1 SNHLY and CDR2 FYNNEI. The J segment lost 7 bases and the V segment lost 8 bases, leaving 9 bases of the junction unmatched.

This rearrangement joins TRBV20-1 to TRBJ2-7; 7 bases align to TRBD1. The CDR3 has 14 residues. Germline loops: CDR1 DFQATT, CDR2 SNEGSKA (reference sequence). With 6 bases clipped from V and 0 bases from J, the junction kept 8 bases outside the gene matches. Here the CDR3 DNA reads TGCAGTGCATCTACGACAGGGAACTCCTACGAGCAGTACTTC. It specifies CSASTTGNSYEQYF.